This T cell receptor (beta chain) was found in a study of T cell responses to AZD1222 COVID-19 vaccine. Study background: The study pooled second doses at about 4 or about 12 weeks. Findings and limits, study-wide: Clonal diversity was possibly underestimated; the donors were predominantly white British and more often female. Spike-specific TCR breadth and depth were elevated following two AZD1222 doses.

The method was immunoSEQ multiplex PCR; TCRdb's version includes in-frame clones alone and lacks a portion of them. The sample has some 130,000 clones, 84% seen once. The CDR3 runs 13 residues. With 4 bases removed from V and 4 bases from J, the gap between germline ends came to 7 bases. Germline assignment: CDR1 LNHDA and CDR2 SQIVND (reference sequence). Turning to this clone: Its antigen is undetermined.

The clonotype originates from an adult in good health. The chain couples TRBV19 to TRBJ1-4; no reliable D call. The sequenced sample was peripheral blood, obtained on day 0 of AZD1222 vaccination. The CDR3, as DNA: TGTGCCAGTAGTACTAGATTTAATGAAAAACTGTTTTTT. Protein product: CASSTRFNEKLFF.